This entry features one T cell receptor beta chain sequence. Its target is unknown. This entry comes from a study of cytomegalovirus exposure and HLA in healthy donors. Notes on the study in general: Later genetic work tied a missense DCLRE1C variant to beta-chain V and J trimming. Most TCR beta V segments were productive about 87% or about 30% of the time in an earlier analysis.

CDR3 size: 14 residues. Germline V gives CDR1 PRHDT, CDR2 FYEKMQ (reference sequence). J was trimmed by 5 bases and V by 5 bases; bases with no gene match: 8. Primers: 60 Vbeta forward and 13 Jbeta reverse. Using immunoSEQ multiplex PCR, the repertoire was profiled, and TCRdb retains in-frame clones only, with some absent. This sample carries 180,000 or so clones, roughly 80% of them seen once, and the ten largest clones take about 0.77%. The rearrangement uses TRBV13 and TRBJ1-1; 7 nucleotides line up with TRBD1. The source is a young woman in good health and CMV-seronegative. Material: PBMCs. The CDR3 nucleotides read TGTGCCAGCAGCGTGGGACAGTCTTTGACTGAAGCTTTCTTT. This translates into CASSVGQSLTEAFF.